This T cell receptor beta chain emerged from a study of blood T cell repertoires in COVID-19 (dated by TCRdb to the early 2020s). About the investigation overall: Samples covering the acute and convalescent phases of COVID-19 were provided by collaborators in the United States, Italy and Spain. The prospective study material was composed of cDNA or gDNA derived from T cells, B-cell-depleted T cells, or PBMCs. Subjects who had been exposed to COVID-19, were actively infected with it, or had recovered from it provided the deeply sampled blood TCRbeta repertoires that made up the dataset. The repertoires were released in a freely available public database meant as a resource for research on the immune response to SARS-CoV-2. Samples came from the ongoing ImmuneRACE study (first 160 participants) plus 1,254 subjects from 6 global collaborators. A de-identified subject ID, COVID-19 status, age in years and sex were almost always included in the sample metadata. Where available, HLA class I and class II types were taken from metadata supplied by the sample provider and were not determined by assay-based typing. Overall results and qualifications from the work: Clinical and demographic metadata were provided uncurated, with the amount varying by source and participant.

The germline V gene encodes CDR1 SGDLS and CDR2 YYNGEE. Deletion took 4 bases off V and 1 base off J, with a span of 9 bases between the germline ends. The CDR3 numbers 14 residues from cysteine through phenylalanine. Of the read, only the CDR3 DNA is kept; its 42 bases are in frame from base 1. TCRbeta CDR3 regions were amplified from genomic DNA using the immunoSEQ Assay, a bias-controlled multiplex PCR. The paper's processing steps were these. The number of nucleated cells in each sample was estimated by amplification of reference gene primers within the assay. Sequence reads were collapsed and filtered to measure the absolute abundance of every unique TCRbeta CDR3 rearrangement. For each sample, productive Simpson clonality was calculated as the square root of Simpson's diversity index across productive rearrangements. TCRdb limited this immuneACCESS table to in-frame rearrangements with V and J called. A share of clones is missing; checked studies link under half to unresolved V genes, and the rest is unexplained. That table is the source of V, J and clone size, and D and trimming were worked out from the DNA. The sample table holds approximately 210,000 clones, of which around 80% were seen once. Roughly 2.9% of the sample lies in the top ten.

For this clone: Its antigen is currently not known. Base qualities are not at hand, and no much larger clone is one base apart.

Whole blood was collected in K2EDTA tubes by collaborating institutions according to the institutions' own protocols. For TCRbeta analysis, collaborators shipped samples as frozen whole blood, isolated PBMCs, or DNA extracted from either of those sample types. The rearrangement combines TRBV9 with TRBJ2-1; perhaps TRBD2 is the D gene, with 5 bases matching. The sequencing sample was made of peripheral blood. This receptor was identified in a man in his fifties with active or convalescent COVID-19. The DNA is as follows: TGTGCCAGCAGCAGGAGCGGTTCCTACAATGAGCAGTTCTTC. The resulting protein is CASSRSGSYNEQFF.